Listed here are 13 T cell receptor beta chains from one sample, sequenced in a study of T cell responses to AZD1222 COVID-19 vaccine. The repertoire was sequenced with immunoSEQ multiplex PCR; TCRdb's copy has only in-frame clones and lacks some. Altogether approximately 80,000 clones are present, roughly nine tenths being singletons, with the ten largest covering around 3.2%. Material: peripheral blood, obtained 28 days after the second AZD1222 dose. Source of these receptors: an adult who received the AZD1222 COVID-19 vaccine.

The rearrangement joins TRBV4-1 to TRBJ2-7, with 7 bases that match TRBD2. Germline assignment: CDR1 MGHRA and CDR2 YSYEKL. There are 15 residues in the CDR3. The V segment lost 1 base and the J segment 6 bases; nucleotides outside the gene matches: 9. The CDR3 protein is CASSQGRAGVGEQYF. For the CDR3, the DNA is TGCGCCAGCAGCCAAGGCCGCGCGGGGGTCGGCGAGCAGTACTTC.

The chain recombines TRBV3-1 (or the pseudogene TRBV3-2) with TRBJ2-4, with D possibly being TRBD2 (5 bases). Between the trimmed V and J ends, which lost 4 bases and 0 bases, there was a span of 7 bases. Germline CDR1 reads LGHDT; CDR2 reads YNNKEL (reference sequence). CDR3 size: 14 residues. The chain's CDR3 is CASSLLAAKNIQYF. DNA for the CDR3: TGTGCCAGCAGCCTCCTAGCAGCCAAAAACATTCAGTACTTC.

The CDR3 protein is CASTSSGSTDTQYF. CDR3 DNA sequence: TGTGCCAGCACGTCTAGCGGGAGCACAGATACGCAGTATTTT. The V gene is TRBV6-5, the J gene TRBJ2-3; 8 bases map to TRBD2. Germline values: CDR1 MNHEY, CDR2 SVGAGI. The CDR3 loop spans 14 amino acids. After removal of 7 bases from V and 0 bases from J, the junction contained 3 bases not matched to a gene.

The rearrangement uses TRBV7-8 and TRBJ2-7, with D possibly matching TRBD2 (5 bases). Trimming removed 5 bases at V and 7 bases at J, with 9 bases between. The CDR3 runs to 11 residues. From germline, CDR1 is SGHVS and CDR2 FQNEAQ. CDR3 protein: CASSGLREQYF. The CDR3 region has the DNA TGTGCCAGCAGCGGACTCCGGGAGCAGTACTTC.

This chain joins TRBV19 and TRBJ2-3; D not certain. The germline CDR1 and CDR2 sequences are LNHDA and SQIVND (reference sequence). The CDR3 contains 13 residues. Trimming took 5 bases from V and 6 from J, leaving 12 bases between them. The CDR3 sequence is CASSVMEGDTQYF. The CDR3 region has the DNA TGTGCCAGTAGTGTAATGGAAGGGGATACGCAGTATTTT.

The genes are TRBV5-1 and TRBJ2-1, with TRBD2 identical over 8 bases. This CDR3 region has 14 residues. Germline loops: CDR1 SGHRS, CDR2 YFSETQ. V lost 3 bases to trimming and J lost 9 bases; unmatched junction nucleotides: 8. The CDR3 bases are TGCGCCAGCAGCTCGTCGGGACTAGTAGGTGAGCAGTTCTTC. It translates to CASSSSGLVGEQFF.

The chain couples TRBV29-1 to TRBJ2-2; D is perhaps TRBD2 (5 bases). The V gene lost 2 bases and the J gene lost 0 bases, with 7 bases spanning the gap. The CDR3 is 14 residues long. Germline CDR1 is SQVTM and CDR2 is ANQGSEA. The CDR3 coding sequence is TGCAGCGTTGAACCCGGGACGAACACCGGGGAGCTGTTTTTT. Translated: CSVEPGTNTGELFF.

The gene calls are TRBV5-3 and TRBJ2-3, with 7 bases identical to TRBD2. TRBV5-3 qualifies as an ORF whose function is uncertain. V lost 4 bases and J lost 8; bases outside the gene matches: 16. CDR3 length: 16 residues. The CDR3 DNA sequence: TGTGCCAGAAGCCCAGTTAAGCGGAGAGGGGAGGGTACGCAGTATTTT. Translating gives CARSPVKRRGEGTQYF.

The gene calls are TRBV16 and TRBJ1-2, with D unclear. V was pared by 3 bases and J by 8 bases, with 10 bases between. The CDR3 has 12 residues. From germline, CDR1 is KGHSY and CDR2 FQNENV. The CDR3 spells CASSQRTYGYTF. Here the CDR3 DNA reads TGTGCCAGCAGCCAGCGGACTTACGGCTACACCTTC.

The rearrangement links TRBV7-2 to TRBJ1-3, with TRBD1 identical over 7 bases. Germline V gives CDR1 SGHTA, CDR2 FQGNSA. The CDR3 has 14 amino acids. V lost 5 bases to trimming and J lost 2 bases; unmatched junction nucleotides: 3. CDR3 protein: CASSPGTAGNTIYF. In nucleotides, the CDR3 is TGTGCCAGCAGCCCTGGGACAGCTGGAAACACCATATATTTT.

The V and J genes are TRBV3-1 (or the pseudogene TRBV3-2) and TRBJ2-1, with 10 bases that match TRBD2. This CDR3 is 18 amino acids long. J gave up 4 bases and V 0 bases, and 9 bases lay outside the gene matches. CDR1 is LGHDT, CDR2 YNNKEL, per germline (reference sequence). CDR3 loop: CASSQERPGLATYNEQFF. CDR3 nucleotides: TGTGCCAGCAGCCAAGAACGGCCGGGACTAGCGACTTACAATGAGCAGTTCTTC.

The chain has TRBV7-2 and TRBJ1-6, with D tentatively TRBD1 (5 bases). This CDR3 has 18 amino acids. Germline-derived CDR1 and CDR2 are SGHTA and FQGNSA. V shed 5 bases and J shed 6 bases, with 23 bases lying between them. CDR3 in amino acids: CASSTPAYPGASNSPLHF. The CDR3 DNA follows: TGTGCCAGCAGCACACCAGCATACCCCGGGGCAAGTAATTCACCCCTCCACTTT.

The chain combines TRBV13 with TRBJ1-6, with TRBD1 matching over 8 bases. Per germline, CDR1 PRHDT and CDR2 FYEKMQ (reference sequence). The CDR3 consists of 17 residues. The ends lost 0 bases at V and 10 bases at J; junction bases unmatched: 11. CDR3 amino acids: CASSLGLRGRDISPLHF. The CDR3 bases are TGTGCCAGCAGCTTAGGACTCAGGGGGCGAGATATCTCACCCCTCCACTTT.